The clone carrying this TCR beta chain was observed a single time. As handled by the study authors: Estimated nucleated cell counts came from reference gene primer amplification. Repertoires were generated with immunoSEQ multiplex PCR, while TCRdb's copy carries only in-frame clones and drops some. The DNA was the basis for D and trimming; V, J and clone size are from that table. This table has tens of thousands of clones, approximately 88% appearing once. This entry is derived from a study of blood T cell repertoires in COVID-19. Looking at the study overall: Sites across the United States, Italy and Spain contributed samples from acute and convalescent COVID-19.

Followed over time, Seattle patients had been enrolled while infection was active. Germline CDR1 is SEHNR and CDR2 is FQNEAQ (reference sequence). Trimming cost V 1 base and J 8 bases, with 17 bases left between them. This CDR3 spans 15 amino acids. The chain has TRBV7-9 and TRBJ1-2, with a tentative D call TRBD1 (6 bases). Input material: peripheral blood. This clonotype was obtained from a man in his fifties or sixties with COVID-19, enrolled during active disease. This CDR3 reads CASSLGLGQPPGYTF. As DNA, the CDR3 is TGTGCCAGCAGCTTAGGACTCGGACAGCCCCCGGGCTACACCTTC.